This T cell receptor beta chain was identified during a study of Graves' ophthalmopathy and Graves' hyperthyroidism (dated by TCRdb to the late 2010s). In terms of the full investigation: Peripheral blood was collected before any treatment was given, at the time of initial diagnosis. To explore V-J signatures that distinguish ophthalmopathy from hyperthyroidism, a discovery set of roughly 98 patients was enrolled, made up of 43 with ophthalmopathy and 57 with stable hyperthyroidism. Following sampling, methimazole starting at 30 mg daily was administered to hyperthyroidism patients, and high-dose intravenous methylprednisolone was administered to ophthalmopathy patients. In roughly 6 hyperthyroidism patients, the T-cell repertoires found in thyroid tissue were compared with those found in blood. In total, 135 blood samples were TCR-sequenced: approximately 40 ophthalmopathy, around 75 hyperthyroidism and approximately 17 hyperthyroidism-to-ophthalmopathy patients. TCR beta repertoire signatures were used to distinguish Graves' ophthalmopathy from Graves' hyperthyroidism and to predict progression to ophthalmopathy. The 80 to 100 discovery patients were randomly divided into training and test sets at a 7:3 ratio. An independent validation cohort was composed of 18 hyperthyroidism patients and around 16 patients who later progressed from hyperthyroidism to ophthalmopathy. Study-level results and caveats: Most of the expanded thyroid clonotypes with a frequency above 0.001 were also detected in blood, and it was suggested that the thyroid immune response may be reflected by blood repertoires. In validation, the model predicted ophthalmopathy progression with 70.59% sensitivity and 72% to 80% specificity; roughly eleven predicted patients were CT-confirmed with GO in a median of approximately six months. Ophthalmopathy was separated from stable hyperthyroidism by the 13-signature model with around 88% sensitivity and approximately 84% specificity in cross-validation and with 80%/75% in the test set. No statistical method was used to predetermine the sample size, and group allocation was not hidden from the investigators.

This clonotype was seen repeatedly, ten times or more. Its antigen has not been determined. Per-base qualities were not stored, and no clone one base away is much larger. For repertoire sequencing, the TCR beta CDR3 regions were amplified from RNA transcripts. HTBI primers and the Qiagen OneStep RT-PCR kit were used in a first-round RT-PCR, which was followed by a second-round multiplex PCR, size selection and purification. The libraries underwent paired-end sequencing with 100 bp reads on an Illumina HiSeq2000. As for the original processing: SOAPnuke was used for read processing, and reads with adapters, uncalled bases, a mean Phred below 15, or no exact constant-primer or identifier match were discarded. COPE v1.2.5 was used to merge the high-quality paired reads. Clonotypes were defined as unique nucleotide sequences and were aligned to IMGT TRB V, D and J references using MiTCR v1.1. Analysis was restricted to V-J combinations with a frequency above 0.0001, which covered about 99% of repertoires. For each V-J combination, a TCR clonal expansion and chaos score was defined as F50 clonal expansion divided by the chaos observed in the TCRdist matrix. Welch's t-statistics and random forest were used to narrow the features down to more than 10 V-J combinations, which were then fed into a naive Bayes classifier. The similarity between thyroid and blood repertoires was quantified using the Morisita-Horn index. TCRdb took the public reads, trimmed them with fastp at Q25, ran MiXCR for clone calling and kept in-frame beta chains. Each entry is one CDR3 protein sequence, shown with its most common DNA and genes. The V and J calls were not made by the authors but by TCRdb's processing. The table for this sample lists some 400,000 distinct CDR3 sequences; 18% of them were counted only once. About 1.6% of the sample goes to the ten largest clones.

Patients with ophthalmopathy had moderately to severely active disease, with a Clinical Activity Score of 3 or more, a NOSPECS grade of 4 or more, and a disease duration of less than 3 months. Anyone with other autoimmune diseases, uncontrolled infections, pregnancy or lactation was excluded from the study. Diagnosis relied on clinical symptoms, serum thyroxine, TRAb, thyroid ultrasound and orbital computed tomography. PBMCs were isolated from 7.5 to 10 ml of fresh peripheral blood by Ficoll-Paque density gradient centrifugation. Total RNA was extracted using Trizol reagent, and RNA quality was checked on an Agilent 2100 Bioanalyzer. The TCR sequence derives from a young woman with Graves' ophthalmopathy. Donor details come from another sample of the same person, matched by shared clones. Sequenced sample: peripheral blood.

The nucleotides are TGTGCCAGCAGTGGGTCGTGGGGAGACGAGCAGTACTTC. Translation gives CASSGSWGDEQYF. Recombination linked TRBV6-1 to TRBJ2-7, and TRBD2 may be the D gene, going by 5 matching bases. Spanning cysteine to phenylalanine, the CDR3 consists of 13 amino acids. Only the CDR3 portion is preserved as DNA: 39 bases, with reading frame beginning at the first base. Per the germline V gene, MNHNS is the CDR1 and SASEGT is the CDR2. V gives up 4 bases and J gives up 5 bases, and the segment between their germline ends measures 12 bases.